The present entry profiles one TCR beta chain with its context. The protocol was immunoSEQ multiplex PCR, while the TCRdb copy is restricted to in-frame clones and leaves out a portion. The table lists under 70,000 clones, roughly 90% of them singletons. This entry is derived from a study of technical replicates of blood from several donors. The source is a human donor in good health. Some clones in this sample may be carry-over from other donors' samples. The sequenced sample was PBMCs.

The CDR3 reads CASRNDRVNGYTF. As DNA, the CDR3 is TGTGCCAGCAGAAATGACAGGGTAAATGGCTACACCTTC. The chain joins TRBV6-5 to TRBJ1-2; 7 positions agree with TRBD1. Germline-derived CDR1 and CDR2 are MNHEY and SVGAGI. The J segment lost 6 bases and the V segment lost 6 bases, leaving 7 bases of the junction unmatched. The CDR3 is 13 residues long.